This entry describes one T cell receptor (beta chain). The clone's antigen remains unknown. The record has no base qualities; no much larger clone is one base away. Surgical brain or tumor specimens were cryofrozen in liquid nitrogen immediately after resection, and peripheral blood cells were collected concurrently. The CDR3 measures 16 amino acids from cysteine to phenylalanine. Only CDR3 DNA is held: 48 bases, read in frame from base 1. Trimming costs V 4 bases and J 1 base, and their ends lie 16 bases apart. These data belong to a study of glioma-infiltrating T cells (dated by TCRdb to the mid-2010s). Study-level background: Low-grade gliomas were represented by WHO grade II oligodendrogliomas or astrocytomas, and glioblastomas were represented by WHO grade IV tumors that were sampled at initial rather than recurrent diagnosis. Dexamethasone was administered to glioma patients for six or fewer days before surgery. Sequencing of TCR alpha- and beta-chain repertoires was performed on glioma tissue, on non-neoplastic brain tissue, and on matched peripheral blood mononuclear cells. To measure divergence between tissue and blood T-cell populations, each tissue-infiltrating repertoire was compared with the peripheral blood repertoire of the same patient. The paired cohort comprised three low-grade glioma patients, roughly 8 primary glioblastoma patients and three non-glioma patients contributing non-neoplastic brain tissue. Blood libraries targeted 4.5- to 10-fold sequencing coverage of about a million peripheral T cells. Points the paper makes about the study in general: Tissue and blood shared very few CDR3 sequences, a result attributed to high CDR3 diversity and limited sampling. Group comparisons were based on small numbers of patients: three non-neoplastic, three low-grade glioma and seven to nine glioblastoma patients. In non-neoplastic patients, VJ-independent divergence between tissue and blood fell below expectation, whereas in all gliomas, and especially in low-grade gliomas, the divergence rose above expectation. Patients with low tissue-blood divergence were marked by a signature set of shared blood CDR3 motifs, and this signature set was depleted in highly divergent patients.

TCR alpha and beta CDR3 regions were amplified with the iRepertoire nested amplicon-rescue multiplex PCR (arm-PCR) platform from RNA. The input for one-step reverse transcription and amplification was about 95-450 ng of either tissue mRNA or PBMC total RNA. After bead purification, a secondary multiplex PCR added Illumina adapters, and libraries were gel-purified between 200 and 400 bp. Demultiplexing relied on internal 6-nucleotide barcodes carried by the libraries. Sequencing of libraries was performed on an Illumina MiSeq with 2x220 or 2x250 nucleotide paired-end reads. From the authors' description of their analysis: Paired reads were merged with FLASH 1.2.11 and aligned to the GRCh37 human genome with BWA-MEM before extracting TRA and TRB reads. For V and J assignment, an IMGT-derived reference of cassette sequences and CDR3 motifs that included pseudogenes was used. Reads were translated in three frames, and productive CDR3s were defined as those with a C...FGXG motif and no stop codons. Clonotypes were defined as unique combinations of V-J cassette pair and CDR3 amino acid sequence. Filtering of reads was based on Hamming distance, with the threshold set by the sequence error rate of each sample in mapped regions. Clones were called with MiXCR by TCRdb after fastp trimmed the public reads at Q25, and only in-frame beta chains were retained. Each CDR3 protein appears once, grouped with its most common genes and DNA. For this entry, the V and J calls and clone size follow TCRdb and not the study's own pipeline. This sample gives more than 350,000 distinct CDR3 sequences in total; roughly two fifths of them show up just once. Clones ranked in the top ten supply 9.5% to 15% of the sample.

Here the chain combines TRBV12-3 or TRBV12-4 and TRBJ2-5; TRBD2 is possibly the D segment (6 matching bases). The sample taken for sequencing was glioma tissue, nonneoplastic brain tissue, or PBMCs (not recorded which). The sequence derives from a human donor with low-grade glioma or glioblastoma, undergoing nonglioma brain surgery, or in good health (not recorded which). The CDR3 corresponds to CASSSSRGTLQETQYF. In nucleotide form, the sequence is TGTGCCAGCAGTTCCTCTCGCGGGACCCTCCAAGAGACCCAGTACTTC.